Following are 18 T cell receptor beta chains from one sample sequenced in a study of T cells in tuberculosis. Clones were sequenced by immunoSEQ multiplex PCR, and TCRdb holds only the in-frame ones, with some missing. The sample consists of about 58,000 clones, roughly 87% of them appearing once. Cells were sorted from thawed PBMC rested overnight and stained with GMM-loaded CD1B tetramer, viability dye and anti-CD3. The CD1B tetramers carried C32 glucose monomycolate purified from Rhodococcus equi. The sample comprised CD1b-GMM tetramer-negative cells sorted from PBMCs. Receptors originate from an adult woman with latent tuberculosis.

J is TRBJ1-2 and V is TRBV7-9; D is undetermined. CDR1 and CDR2 (germline): SEHNR, FQNEAQ (reference sequence). This CDR3 comprises 13 residues. Trimming took off 6 bases at V and 0 bases at J, with 8 bases between the two ends. CDR3 region: CASSSGANYGYTF. The CDR3 bases are TGTGCCAGCAGTTCAGGCGCTAACTATGGCTACACCTTC.

The V gene is TRBV6-1, the J gene TRBJ2-5; D perhaps matches TRBD1 (6 bases). The CDR3 length is 15 residues. V was shortened by 7 bases and J by 4 bases, with 19 bases between the two germline ends. CDR1 MNHNS and CDR2 SASEGT come from the germline V gene. CDR3 sequence: CASKAVWGPSETQYF. The CDR3 coding sequence is TGTGCCAGCAAGGCAGTGTGGGGGCCATCAGAGACCCAGTACTTC.

The chain uses TRBV19 and TRBJ1-2, with TRBD1 matching 9 bases. Trimming at V came to 6 bases and at J to 2 bases, leaving 19 bases not matched to a gene. The CDR3 has 19 amino acids. CDR1 and CDR2 (germline): LNHDA, SQIVND (reference sequence). The CDR3, as DNA: TGTGCCAGTAGCCATGGCCCGGGACAGGGTGTGGGGCTAAACTATGGCTACACCTTC. As protein: CASSHGPGQGVGLNYGYTF.

CDR3 sequence reads: CATSRRTSGRAQYF. DNA of the CDR3: TGTGCCACCAGCAGGCGGACTAGCGGGAGGGCCCAGTACTTC. The chain combines TRBV15 with TRBJ2-5; 15 bases fit TRBD2. Germline-derived CDR1 and CDR2 are LNHNV and YYDKDF (reference sequence). This CDR3 contains 14 residues. Trimming cost V 3 bases and J 9 bases; bases outside gene matches: 2.

The gene calls are TRBV5-1 and TRBJ2-5, with 11 bases matching TRBD1. The length of the CDR3 is 16 residues. Germline trimming cut 0 bases from V and 6 bases from J; bases unmatched to any gene: 7. Germline V gives CDR1 SGHRS, CDR2 YFSETQ. This chain's CDR3 is CASSLARTGGLKTQYF. Here the CDR3 DNA reads TGCGCCAGCAGCTTGGCCCGGACAGGGGGCCTGAAGACCCAGTACTTC. Full variable domain (missing parts from reference TRBV5-1 and TRBJ2-5): KAGVTQTPRYLIKTRGQQVTLSCSPISGHRSVSWYQQTPGQGLQFLFEYFSETQRNKGNFPGRFSGRQFSNSRSEMNVSTLELGDSALYLCASSLARTGGLKTQYFGPGTRLLVL.

The rearrangement uses TRBV2 and TRBJ2-1, with TRBD1 matching over 8 bases. Germline CDR1 reads SNHLY; CDR2 reads FYNNEI. This CDR3 comprises 14 residues. The V segment lost 3 bases and the J segment 4 bases; nucleotides outside the gene matches: 2. CDR3 protein: CASSDRTGYNEQFF. The CDR3 bases are TGTGCCAGCAGTGACCGGACAGGGTACAATGAGCAGTTCTTC.

This chain connects TRBV4-2 to TRBJ2-7; 8 positions match TRBD1. J lost 4 bases, V lost 1 base, and 6 bases had no gene match. CDR1 LGHNA and CDR2 YNFKEQ come from the germline V gene. The CDR3 consists of 15 residues. CDR3 in amino acids: CASSQVGQGAYEQYF. In DNA form, the CDR3 reads TGTGCCAGCAGCCAAGTTGGACAGGGTGCGTACGAGCAGTACTTC.

The chain uses TRBV13 and TRBJ2-7; no firm D call. V was shortened by 0 bases and J by 6 bases, with 9 bases between the two germline ends. This CDR3 is built from 13 residues. Germline V CDR1 and CDR2: PRHDT, FYEKMQ (reference sequence). The CDR3 nucleotides are TGTGCCAGCAGCTTAGGGATCACATTCGAGCAGTACTTC. As protein: CASSLGITFEQYF.

The V and J genes are TRBV10-3 and TRBJ1-2, with D perhaps TRBD1 (6 bases). V was pared by 0 bases and J by 4 bases, with 12 bases between. CDR3 length: 15 residues. Germline CDR1 is ENHRY and CDR2 is SYGVKD. The CDR3 here is CAISESGGAPYGYTF. The CDR3 DNA follows: TGTGCCATCAGTGAGTCTGGGGGGGCCCCCTATGGCTACACCTTC.

The V call is TRBV11-2, the J call TRBJ1-2; possible D gene TRBD1, 5 bases. V lost 1 base and J 4 bases, leaving 10 bases between the germline ends. Germline V gene lookup returns CDR1 SGHAT and CDR2 FQNNGV. The CDR3 is 14 residues long. The CDR3 is CASSLVRGSYGYTF. The CDR3 nucleotides read TGTGCCAGCAGCTTAGTAAGGGGATCCTATGGCTACACCTTC.

This clone was detected a few times. The chain joins TRBV19 to TRBJ1-4; TRBD1 matches 9 bases. Germline CDR1 LNHDA, CDR2 SQIVND (reference sequence). The CDR3 extends over 16 amino acids. V lost 1 base, J lost 8 bases, and 8 bases stayed unmatched. CDR3 residues: CASSIGAGTGPEKLFF. CDR3 sequence (DNA): TGTGCCAGTAGTATAGGAGCCGGGACAGGGCCCGAAAAACTGTTTTTT.

The CDR3 spells CASSLVEIEQFF. CDR3 bases: TGTGCCAGCAGCTTAGTCGAGATTGAGCAGTTCTTC. The chain recombines TRBV7-9 with TRBJ2-1; D gene ambiguous. The CDR3 extends over 12 amino acids. Germline CDR1 SEHNR, CDR2 FQNEAQ (reference sequence). The V gene lost 1 base and the J gene lost 9 bases, with 7 bases spanning the gap.

The chain links TRBV6-5 to TRBJ1-2; possibly TRBD1 for D (5 bases). Looked up from germline, CDR1 is MNHEY and CDR2 is SVGAGI. V lost 0 bases, J lost 4 bases, and 12 bases lay in between. The CDR3 contains 15 residues. This CDR3 reads CASSYSAQTVYGYTF. The CDR3 bases are TGTGCCAGCAGTTACTCAGCTCAGACAGTCTATGGCTACACCTTC.

The chain combines TRBV28 with TRBJ2-7, with D possibly matching TRBD1 (5 bases). Germline loops: CDR1 MDHEN, CDR2 SYDVKM. CDR3 length equals 13 residues. The V gene lost 1 base and the J gene lost 3 bases, with 7 bases spanning the gap. The CDR3, as DNA: TGTGCCAGCAGTTTATTCGACAGCTACGAGCAGTACTTC. It codes for CASSLFDSYEQYF.

V and J are TRBV6-6 and TRBJ1-2; a possible D gene is TRBD1 (6 bases). There are 15 residues in the CDR3. V was shortened by 0 bases and J by 8 bases, with 16 bases between the two germline ends. CDR1 and CDR2 (germline): MNHNY, SVGAGI (reference sequence). The CDR3 loop is CASSYSIQGLWGYTF. Here the CDR3 DNA reads TGTGCCAGCAGTTACTCGATCCAGGGGCTATGGGGCTACACCTTC.

The genes are TRBV7-2 and TRBJ1-5, with 9 bases that match TRBD1. With 1 base clipped from V and 7 bases from J, the junction kept 2 bases outside the gene matches. The CDR3 is 14 residues long. The germline gives CDR1 SGHTA, CDR2 FQGNSA. CDR3 sequence: CASSLVQGAQPQHF. CDR3 nucleotides: TGTGCCAGCAGCTTAGTACAGGGGGCCCAGCCCCAGCATTTT.

J is TRBJ2-7 and V is TRBV28; 9 bases map to TRBD1. The CDR3 length is 14 residues. V was clipped by 6 bases and J by 5 bases; unmatched bases: 8. Germline loops: CDR1 MDHEN, CDR2 SYDVKM. The CDR3 sequence is CASRRGQGGNEQYF. The CDR3 DNA is TGTGCCAGCAGAAGGGGACAGGGAGGCAACGAGCAGTACTTC.

This clone was detected a few times. This chain joins TRBV5-1 and TRBJ2-1, with 8 bases lining up with TRBD1. Per germline, CDR1 SGHRS and CDR2 YFSETQ. This CDR3 is built from 17 residues. V lost 7 bases to trimming and J lost 4 bases; unmatched junction nucleotides: 16. CDR3 protein: CASANKGQGAAYNEQFF. The CDR3, as DNA: TGCGCCAGCGCTAATAAAGGGCAGGGGGCTGCATACAATGAGCAGTTCTTC.